This T cell receptor beta chain derives from a study of control samples from healthy donors and cancer patients. Germline V gene data show CDR1 as SQVTM and CDR2 as ANQGSEA. CDR3 size: 18 residues. Trimming cost V 2 bases and J 1 base; bases outside gene matches: 10. Profiled with immunoSEQ multiplex PCR; TCRdb holds only in-frame clones, not every one. The sample has 50,000 to 70,000 clones; 70% to 90% are singletons. Sequencing input: blood. The clonotype comes from a man between 45 and 60 years old in good health. V is TRBV29-1 and J is TRBJ2-1; 11 bases line up with TRBD2. CDR3: CSVERDSGRAVSYNEQFF. CDR3 nucleotides: TGCAGCGTTGAAAGGGATAGCGGGAGGGCCGTATCCTACAATGAGCAGTTCTTC.